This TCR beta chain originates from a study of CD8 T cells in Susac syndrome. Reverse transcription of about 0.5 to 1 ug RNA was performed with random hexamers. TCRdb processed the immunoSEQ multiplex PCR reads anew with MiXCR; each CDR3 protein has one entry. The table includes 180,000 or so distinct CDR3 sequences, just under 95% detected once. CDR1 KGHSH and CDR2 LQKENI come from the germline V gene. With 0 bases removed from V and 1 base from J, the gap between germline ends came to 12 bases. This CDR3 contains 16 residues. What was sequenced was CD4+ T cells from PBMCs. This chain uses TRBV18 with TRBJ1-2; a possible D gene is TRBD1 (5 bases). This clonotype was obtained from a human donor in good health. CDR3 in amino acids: CASSPPLDTYNYGYTF. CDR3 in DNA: TGTGCCAGCTCACCACCGCTGGACACCTATAACTATGGCTACACCTTC.